This T cell receptor beta chain was retrieved from a study of blood T cell repertoires in COVID-19. About the study: Collection of acute and convalescent COVID-19 samples took place in the United States, Italy and Spain. Sample material is recorded as cDNA or gDNA derived from T cells, B-cell-depleted T cells, or PBMCs.

Per the original data handling: The assay estimated nucleated cells by amplifying reference gene primers. Data came from immunoSEQ multiplex PCR; TCRdb stores just in-frame clones and leaves some out. Clone size and the V and J calls come from that table; the DNA yielded D and trimming. There are more than 55,000 clones in the sample; roughly 88% occur only once, and 6.4% lies in the top ten. V was clipped by 4 bases and J by 7 bases, with 16 bases between them. Germline CDR1 and CDR2: SGHAT and FQNNGV. The CDR3 consists of 14 residues. This clone was detected once. The clonotype was recovered from a woman in her 70s with acute or convalescent COVID-19. Sequenced sample: peripheral blood. The gene calls are TRBV11-2 and TRBJ2-5; D is ambiguous. CDR3 in DNA: TGTGCCAGCAGCTCAGTTAGAGGATGGGTGACCCAGTACTTC. This codes for CASSSVRGWVTQYF.